This T cell receptor (beta chain) is drawn from a study of T cell changes during pregnancy in multiple sclerosis. Sequencing used immunoSEQ multiplex PCR; TCRdb keeps in-frame clones, though not all of them. The sample records some 80,000 clones, just over 90% being singletons. Germline CDR1 is MNHEY and CDR2 is SMNVEV (reference sequence). The ends lost 1 base at V and 2 bases at J; junction bases unmatched: 12. The CDR3 covers 19 residues. The sample was peripheral blood, taken before pregnancy. The chain has TRBV27 and TRBJ2-2, with 8 bases matching TRBD2. This clonotype was obtained from a female donor with multiple sclerosis, enrolled in a pregnancy study. CDR3 residues: CASSLWGAAGGINTGELFF. The CDR3 nucleotides are TGTGCCAGCAGTTTATGGGGTGCTGCGGGGGGAATCAACACCGGGGAGCTGTTTTTT.